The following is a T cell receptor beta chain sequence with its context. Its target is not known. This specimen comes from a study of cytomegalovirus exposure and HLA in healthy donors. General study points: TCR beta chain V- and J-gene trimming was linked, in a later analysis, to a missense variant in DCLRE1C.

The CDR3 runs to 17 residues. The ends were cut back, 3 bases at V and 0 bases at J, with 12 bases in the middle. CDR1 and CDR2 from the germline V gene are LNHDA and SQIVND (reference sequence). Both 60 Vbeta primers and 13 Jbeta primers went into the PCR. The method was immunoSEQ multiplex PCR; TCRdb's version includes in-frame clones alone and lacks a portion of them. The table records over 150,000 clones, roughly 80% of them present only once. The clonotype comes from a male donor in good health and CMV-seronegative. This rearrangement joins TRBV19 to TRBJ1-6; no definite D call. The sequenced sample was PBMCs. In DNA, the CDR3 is TGTGCCAGTAGTATTTCCGGCGGCAGCTCCTATAATTCACCCCTCCACTTT. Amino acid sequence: CASSISGGSSYNSPLHF.